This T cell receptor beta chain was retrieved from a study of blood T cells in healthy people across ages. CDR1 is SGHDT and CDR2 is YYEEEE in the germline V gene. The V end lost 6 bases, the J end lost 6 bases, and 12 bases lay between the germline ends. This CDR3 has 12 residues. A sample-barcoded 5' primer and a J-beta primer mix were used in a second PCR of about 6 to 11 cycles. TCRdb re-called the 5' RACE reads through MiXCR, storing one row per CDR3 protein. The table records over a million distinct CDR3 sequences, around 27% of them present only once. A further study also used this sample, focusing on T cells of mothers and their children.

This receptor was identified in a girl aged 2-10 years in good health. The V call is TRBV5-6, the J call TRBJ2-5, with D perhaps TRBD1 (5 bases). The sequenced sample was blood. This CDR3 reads CASKIAGKTQYF. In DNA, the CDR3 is TGTGCCAGCAAGATAGCAGGGAAGACCCAGTACTTC.